These 10 T cell receptor beta chains originate from one sample sequenced in a study of T cells after yellow fever vaccination. MiXCR, run by TCRdb on the 5' RACE reads, gives a single entry per CDR3 protein. The sample holds some 320,000 distinct CDR3 sequences; around 8.6% are singletons and the top ten take about 3%. The sequenced sample was CD4+ T cells sorted from PBMCs, obtained 5 days after the yellow fever booster vaccination. These receptors were collected from a man aged 18 to 35 who received the YFV17D yellow fever vaccine.

This clonotype was recorded a few times. This chain links TRBV11-2 with TRBJ2-7; D is ambiguous. This CDR3 has 16 residues. V shed 2 bases and J shed 5 bases, with 19 bases lying between them. Germline CDR1 is SGHAT and CDR2 is FQNNGV. In nucleotides, the CDR3 is TGTGCCAGCAGCTTATATCGCGCACCCCCTCCCGACGAGCAGTACTTC. Translated: CASSLYRAPPPDEQYF. Variable domain in full (rest from reference TRBV11-2 and TRBJ2-7): EAGVAQSPRYKIIEKRQSVAFWCNPISGHATLYWYQQILGQGPKLLIQFQNNGVVDDSQLPKDRFSAERLKGVDSTLKIQPAKLEDSAVYLCASSLYRAPPPDEQYFGPGTRLTVT.

This clonotype was seen repeatedly, ten times or more. V is TRBV7-9 and J is TRBJ2-3, with D possibly matching TRBD2 (5 bases). V was shortened by 4 bases and J by 3 bases, with 14 bases between the two germline ends. CDR3 size: 15 residues. The germline V gene encodes CDR1 SEHNR and CDR2 FQNEAQ (reference sequence). The CDR3 DNA follows: TGTGCCAGCAGCTCGGCGGCGGCGGGTACAGATACGCAGTATTTT. Protein sequence: CASSSAAAGTDTQYF.

There are a few counts of this clonotype. The gene calls are TRBV19 and TRBJ2-2; either TRBD1 or TRBD2 may supply D (5 bases each). The length of the CDR3 is 14 residues. Trimming left V 5 bases short and J 1 base short, with 8 bases between. Germline CDR1 is LNHDA and CDR2 is SQIVND (reference sequence). The CDR3 loop is CASSERGNTGELFF. As DNA, the CDR3 is TGTGCCAGTAGTGAGAGGGGGAACACCGGGGAGCTGTTTTTT.

This clonotype has a count of ten or more. The V gene is TRBV4-3, the J gene TRBJ1-6; the D gene is possibly TRBD1 (6 bases). This CDR3 contains 15 residues. CDR1 is LGHNA, CDR2 YSLEER, per germline. V was cut by 0 bases and J by 9 bases, with 12 bases left in between. CDR3 region: CASSQDPGGGSPLHF. DNA for the CDR3: TGCGCCAGCAGCCAAGATCCCGGGGGCGGTTCACCCCTCCACTTT.

V and J are TRBV5-1 and TRBJ2-5; no clear D gene. The CDR3 is made up of 13 amino acids. CDR1 and CDR2 from the germline V gene are SGHRS and YFSETQ. V was trimmed by 0 bases and J by 2 bases, leaving 5 bases between them. This CDR3 is CASSLEVQETQYF. CDR3 sequence (DNA): TGCGCCAGCAGCTTGGAAGTACAAGAGACCCAGTACTTC.

This clonotype has only a few counts. CDR3: CASSQVPGRTYEQYF. The CDR3 DNA reads as TGTGCCAGCAGCCAAGTGCCGGGGAGGACCTACGAGCAGTACTTC. The chain couples TRBV4-2 to TRBJ2-7; TRBD2 might be the D (6 bases). V was cut by 1 base and J by 2 bases, with 12 bases left in between. The CDR3 spans 15 residues. Germline CDR1 is LGHNA and CDR2 is YNFKEQ.

The V call is TRBV11-2, the J call TRBJ1-4, with D unresolved. Trimming removed 5 bases at V and 8 bases at J, with 9 bases between. The length of the CDR3 is 12 residues. Germline V lookup: CDR1 SGHAT, CDR2 FQNNGV. CDR3 nucleotide sequence: TGTGCCAGCAGCCTGGCCGCGGAAAAACTGTTTTTT. Amino acid sequence: CASSLAAEKLFF.

This rearrangement joins TRBV7-9 to TRBJ1-3, with TRBD1 matching 8 bases. The CDR3 totals 15 residues. J lost 4 bases, V lost 3 bases, and 5 bases had no gene match. Germline CDR1 reads SEHNR; CDR2 reads FQNEAQ (reference sequence). CDR3 protein: CASSFQGANGNTIYF. The CDR3 coding sequence is TGTGCCAGCAGCTTTCAGGGGGCTAACGGAAACACCATATATTTT.

This clonotype was recorded a few times. This rearrangement joins TRBV20-1 to TRBJ1-1; no definite D call. Trimming stripped 3 bases from V and 6 bases from J, with 8 bases between. Germline CDR1 DFQATT, CDR2 SNEGSKA (reference sequence). The CDR3 length is 11 residues. CDR3 protein: CSASVVAEAFF. The CDR3 DNA is TGCAGTGCTAGCGTTGTCGCTGAAGCTTTCTTT.

The V and J genes are TRBV20-1 and TRBJ1-5; the D is unclear. The CDR3 sequence is 13 residues long. Trimming left V 3 bases short and J 5 bases short, with 11 bases between. Per the germline V gene, CDR1 is DFQATT and CDR2 is SNEGSKA (reference sequence). The CDR3 protein is CSASGHSDQPQHF. CDR3 DNA: TGCAGTGCTAGCGGGCATTCGGATCAGCCCCAGCATTTT.